The entry below gives a single T cell receptor beta chain sequence along with its context. What it recognizes is unknown. Once extracted for a subset, genomic DNA was divided evenly among several immunoSEQ plates. In the study's own analysis: Junction-only sequences without quality scores came from ImmunoSEQ, so filtering differed. The assay was immunoSEQ multiplex PCR, and TCRdb's table has in-frame clones only and misses some. V and J calls and clone size are given by that table; D and trimming were obtained from the DNA. The sample shows approximately 640,000 clones, around 91% of them seen only once. CD45RO+ cells joined CCR7-negative CD45RA+ TemRA cells to form CD8 memory. Germline loops: CDR1 MNHEY, CDR2 SVGAGI. CDR3 size: 14 residues. V was clipped by 4 bases and J by 5 bases; unmatched bases: 6. The record originates from a study of shared clonotypes between healthy human individuals. General study findings and limits: Though the depth was large, rarefaction showed that sorted-subset sequencing was incomplete.

The origin of this receptor is a man aged 18 to 29 in good health. Some clones in this sample may be carry-over from other donors' samples. V is TRBV6-5 and J is TRBJ2-7; 9 nucleotides align to TRBD1. The sequenced sample was memory CD8+ T cells from PBMCs. The subset: CD45RO+ cells pooled with CCR7-negative TemRA cells. The CDR3 coding sequence is TGTGCCAGCAGTTTGGTGAGGGACAGGGACGAGCAGTACTTC. Encoded protein: CASSLVRDRDEQYF.